The T cell receptor beta chain under discussion was sequenced for a study of response to subunit inactivated influenza vaccine (dated by TCRdb to 2017 to 2018). Broadly, across the study: Deep quantitative profiling of the T cell receptor repertoire was used in the study to follow responses to a trivalent subunit inactivated influenza vaccine.

At least ten counts were recorded for this clonotype. It lacks a known antigen. Base qualities were left out, and no much larger clone turns up one base away. V trim: 6 bases; J trim: 9 bases; unmatched bases: 10. Looking up the germline V gene yields CDR1 SNHLY and CDR2 FYNNEI. The CDR3, from cysteine to phenylalanine, totals 14 residues. Only the CDR3 portion is preserved as DNA: 42 bases, with reading frame beginning at the first base. Library creation used RT-PCR. TCRdb names Illumina HiSeq 2500 as the instrument used. Through fastp at Q25 and MiXCR, TCRdb rebuilt clones from the public reads, retaining in-frame beta chains. Entries are consolidated by CDR3 protein sequence, retaining the most common genes and DNA. This sample comprises 550,000 to 800,000 distinct CDR3 sequences, approximately 15% of them detected only once. Together, the top ten hold 6% to 8% of the sample. The research as a whole found: It was suggested by the authors that each seasonal influenza vaccination may recruit only a limited number of new T cells.

The sequence came from a middle-aged man who received an inactivated influenza vaccine. Donor details come from another sample of the same person, matched by shared clones. The material was PBMCs from blood, obtained 14 to 15 days before vaccination. The chain links TRBV2 with TRBJ2-1; a stretch of 8 junction bases matches TRBD2. The DNA reads as follows: TGTGCCAGCAGGAGCGAGCGGGGGTCGGCTGAGCAGTTCTTC. This encodes CASRSERGSAEQFF.